These 12 T cell receptor beta chains share one sample of origin, sequenced in a study of vaccination and CD4 T cells after COVID-19. These receptors' targets are unknown. Once obtained from cultured CD4+ T cells, the DNA was sequenced using the Oncomine TCR Beta short-read assay. TCRdb processed the PCR reads anew with MiXCR; each CDR3 protein has one entry. Altogether 7,000 to 8,500 distinct CDR3 sequences are present, roughly 56% being singletons, with the ten largest covering approximately 47%. Treatment given: roughly ten-day PBMC culture with coronavirus spike peptide pools or control peptides (ViraFEST assay). The sequenced material came from CD4+ T cells from blood, cultured in vitro. The receptors were sampled from a human donor who had recovered from COVID-19.

As DNA, the CDR3 is TGTGCCAGCAGTCAGGATACGCAGTATTTT. This sequence encodes CASSQDTQYF. The gene calls are TRBV2 and TRBJ2-3, with D uncertain. The CDR3 has 10 amino acids. The ends were cut back, 5 bases at V and 6 bases at J, with 3 bases in the middle. CDR1 is SNHLY and CDR2 is FYNNEI in the germline V gene.

This clonotype was observed a few times. The gene calls are TRBV12-3 or TRBV12-4 and TRBJ2-2; TRBD1 matches 11 bases. The CDR3 runs 15 residues. Unmatched junction bases numbered 3, after V lost 5 bases and J lost 4 bases. DNA of the CDR3: TGTGCCAGCAGTCTCGGGACAGGGGGCACCGGGGAGCTGTTTTTT. Its translation: CASSLGTGGTGELFF.

This clonotype was picked up a small number of times. V is TRBV20-1 and J is TRBJ2-2; 9 nucleotides align to TRBD1. Per germline, CDR1 DFQATT and CDR2 SNEGSKA (reference sequence). The CDR3 loop spans 15 amino acids. V shed 3 bases and J 6 bases; nucleotides not matched to a gene: 8. The CDR3 DNA reads as TGCAGTGCTAGTCCCGGGACAGGGTCGGCCGGGGAGCTGTTTTTT. It codes for CSASPGTGSAGELFF.

The rearrangement joins TRBV12-3 or TRBV12-4 to TRBJ2-3; 11 positions agree with TRBD2. The CDR3 spans 14 residues. With V trimmed by 6 bases and J by 7 bases, 6 bases remained unmatched. The CDR3 loop reads CASRTSGGGNTQYF. CDR3 nucleotides: TGTGCCAGCAGAACTAGCGGGGGAGGGAATACGCAGTATTTT.

The chain recombines TRBV7-8 with TRBJ1-6; D remains ambiguous. V was clipped by 4 bases and J by 10 bases, with 11 bases between them. This CDR3 comprises 13 residues. The V gene's germline CDR1 is SGHVS and CDR2 FQNEAQ. The CDR3 loop reads CASSSEGRSPLHF. For the CDR3, the DNA is TGTGCCAGCAGCTCGGAGGGTCGGTCACCCCTCCACTTT.

The chain links TRBV20-1 to TRBJ2-1; D gene ambiguous. Per the germline V gene, CDR1 is DFQATT and CDR2 is SNEGSKA (reference sequence). The CDR3 is made up of 12 amino acids. V was clipped by 6 bases and J by 5 bases, with 11 bases between them. The chain's CDR3 is CSASDPNNEQFF. CDR3 sequence (DNA): TGCAGTGCCTCGGACCCCAACAATGAGCAGTTCTTC.

This clonotype has more than one count but fewer than ten. V usage is TRBV10-3 and J usage is TRBJ1-2; 8 nucleotides agree with TRBD1. V shed 6 bases and J 0 bases; nucleotides not matched to a gene: 3. The germline CDR1 and CDR2 sequences are ENHRY and SYGVKD. The CDR3 contains 14 residues. This CDR3 is CAIRGDRTNYGYTF. The DNA of the CDR3 is TGTGCCATCAGGGGGGACAGGACTAACTATGGCTACACCTTC.

There are a few counts of this clonotype. This sequence joins TRBV28 and TRBJ2-7; 7 bases are shared with TRBD1. The germline gives CDR1 MDHEN, CDR2 SYDVKM. CDR3 length: 13 residues. V gave up 10 bases and J gave up 2 bases; unmatched junction bases: 8. CDR3 in amino acids: CANSQGPAYEQYF. CDR3 bases: TGTGCCAACTCACAGGGGCCAGCCTACGAGCAGTACTTC.

The gene calls are TRBV9 and TRBJ1-2; D uncertain. The CDR3 length is 13 residues. Germline values: CDR1 SGDLS, CDR2 YYNGEE. Trimming stripped 2 bases from V and 4 bases from J, with 9 bases between. CDR3 DNA sequence: TGTGCCAGCAGCGTTGGCAGCCCCTATGGCTACACCTTC. Translated: CASSVGSPYGYTF.

This clonotype was found a few times. V and J are TRBV7-2 and TRBJ1-1; D gene ambiguous. CDR3 length: 13 residues. CDR1 SGHTA and CDR2 FQGNSA come from the germline V gene. Trimming took 5 bases from V and 0 from J, leaving 7 bases between them. The CDR3 DNA follows: TGTGCCAGCAGCCTCCTGGTGAACACTGAAGCTTTCTTT. The encoded protein is CASSLLVNTEAFF. Full variable domain (outside the CDR3, taken from reference TRBV7-2 and TRBJ1-1): GAGVSQSPSNKVTEKGKDVELRCDPISGHTALYWYRQSLGQGLEFLIYFQGNSAPDKSGLPSDRFSAERTGGSVSTLTIQRTQQEDSAVYLCASSLLVNTEAFFGQGTRLTVV.

CDR3 residues: CASSPGTDFEAFF. CDR3 DNA sequence: TGTGCCAGCAGTCCCGGGACAGACTTTGAAGCTTTCTTT. The V gene is TRBV6-1, the J gene TRBJ1-1; 7 nucleotides line up with TRBD1. CDR1 is MNHNS, CDR2 SASEGT, per germline. The CDR3 runs 13 residues. J was trimmed by 7 bases and V by 5 bases; bases with no gene match: 7.

This clonotype was recorded a few times. V usage is TRBV12-3 or TRBV12-4 and J usage is TRBJ1-1; the D is unclear. Deletions cut 6 bases from V and 1 base from J, with 12 bases between. There are 14 residues in the CDR3. CDR3 loop: CASSSAGRNTEAFF. CDR3 in DNA: TGTGCCAGCAGCTCGGCGGGCCGGAACACTGAAGCTTTCTTT.